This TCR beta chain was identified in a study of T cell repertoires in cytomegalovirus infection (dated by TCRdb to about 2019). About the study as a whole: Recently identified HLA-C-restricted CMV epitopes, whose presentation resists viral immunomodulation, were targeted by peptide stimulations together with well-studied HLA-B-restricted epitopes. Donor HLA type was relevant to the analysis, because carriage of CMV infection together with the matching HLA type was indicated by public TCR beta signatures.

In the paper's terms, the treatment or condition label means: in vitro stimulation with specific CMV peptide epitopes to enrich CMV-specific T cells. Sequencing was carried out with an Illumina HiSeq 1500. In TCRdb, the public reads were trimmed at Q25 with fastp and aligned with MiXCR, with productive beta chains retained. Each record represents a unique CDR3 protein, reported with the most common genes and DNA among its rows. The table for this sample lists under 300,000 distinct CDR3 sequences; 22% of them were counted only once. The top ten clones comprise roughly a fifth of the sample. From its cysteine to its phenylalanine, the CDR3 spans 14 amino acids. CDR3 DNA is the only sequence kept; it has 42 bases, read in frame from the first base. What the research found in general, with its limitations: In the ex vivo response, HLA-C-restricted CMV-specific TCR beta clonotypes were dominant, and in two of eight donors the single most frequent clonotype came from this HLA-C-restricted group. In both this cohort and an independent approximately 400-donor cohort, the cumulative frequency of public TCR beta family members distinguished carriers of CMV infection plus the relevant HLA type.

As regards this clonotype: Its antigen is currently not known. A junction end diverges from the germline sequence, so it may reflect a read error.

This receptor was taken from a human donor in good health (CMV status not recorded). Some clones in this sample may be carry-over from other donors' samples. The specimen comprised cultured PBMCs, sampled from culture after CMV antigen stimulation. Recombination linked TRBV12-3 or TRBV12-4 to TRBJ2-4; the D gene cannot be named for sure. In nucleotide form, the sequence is TGTGCCAGCAGTTTAGCGCGTGGCCAAAAGATTCAGTACTTC. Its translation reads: CASSLARGQKIQYF.